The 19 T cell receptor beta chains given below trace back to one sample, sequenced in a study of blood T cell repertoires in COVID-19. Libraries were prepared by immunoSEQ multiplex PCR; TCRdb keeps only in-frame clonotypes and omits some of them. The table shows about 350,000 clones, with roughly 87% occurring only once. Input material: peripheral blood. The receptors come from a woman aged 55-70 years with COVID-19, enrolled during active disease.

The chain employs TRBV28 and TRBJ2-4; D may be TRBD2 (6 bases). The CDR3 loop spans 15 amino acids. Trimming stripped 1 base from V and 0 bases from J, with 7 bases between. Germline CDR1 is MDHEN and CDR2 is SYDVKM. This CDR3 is CASSLSGGAKNIQYF. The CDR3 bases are TGTGCCAGCAGTTTATCCGGGGGAGCCAAAAACATTCAGTACTTC.

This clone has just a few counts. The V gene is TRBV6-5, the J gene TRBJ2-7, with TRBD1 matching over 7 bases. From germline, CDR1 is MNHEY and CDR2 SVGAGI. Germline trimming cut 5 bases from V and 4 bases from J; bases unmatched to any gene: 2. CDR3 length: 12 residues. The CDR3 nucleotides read TGTGCCAGCAGTAAGGGACAGTACGAGCAGTACTTC. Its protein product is CASSKGQYEQYF.

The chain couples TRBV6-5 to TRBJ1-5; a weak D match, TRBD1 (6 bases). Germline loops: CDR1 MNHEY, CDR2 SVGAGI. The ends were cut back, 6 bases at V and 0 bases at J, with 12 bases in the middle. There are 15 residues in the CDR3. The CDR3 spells CASRTDSFSNQPQHF. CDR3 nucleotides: TGTGCCAGCAGAACGGACAGTTTTAGCAATCAGCCCCAGCATTTT.

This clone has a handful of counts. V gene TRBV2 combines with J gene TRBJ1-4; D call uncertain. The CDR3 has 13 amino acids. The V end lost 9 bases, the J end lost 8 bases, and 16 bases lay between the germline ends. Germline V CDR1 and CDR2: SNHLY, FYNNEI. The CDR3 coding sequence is TGTGCCAGTCAGTCCGAATTATCGGAAAAACTGTTTTTT. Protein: CASQSELSEKLFF. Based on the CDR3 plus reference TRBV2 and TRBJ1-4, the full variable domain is EPEVTQTPSHQVTQMGQEVILRCVPISNHLYFYWYRQILGQKVEFLVSFYNNEISEKSEIFDDQFSVERPDGSNFTLKIRSTKLEDSAMYFCASQSELSEKLFFGSGTQLSVL.

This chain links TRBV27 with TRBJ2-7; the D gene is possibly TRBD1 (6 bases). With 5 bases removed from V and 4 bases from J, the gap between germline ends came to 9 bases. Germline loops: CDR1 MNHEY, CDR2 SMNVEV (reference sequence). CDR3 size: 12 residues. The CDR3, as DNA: TGTGCCAGCAGTCCCGGGACATACGAGCAGTACTTC. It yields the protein CASSPGTYEQYF.

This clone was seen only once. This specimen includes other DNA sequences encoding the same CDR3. CDR3 amino acids: CASSPGQGSYEQYF. CDR3 coding DNA: TGCGCCAGCAGCCCGGGACAGGGATCCTACGAGCAGTACTTC. V usage is TRBV5-1 and J usage is TRBJ2-7; 9 bases fit TRBD1. CDR1 and CDR2 from the germline V gene are SGHRS and YFSETQ. J was trimmed by 1 base and V by 4 bases; bases with no gene match: 3. There are 14 residues in the CDR3.

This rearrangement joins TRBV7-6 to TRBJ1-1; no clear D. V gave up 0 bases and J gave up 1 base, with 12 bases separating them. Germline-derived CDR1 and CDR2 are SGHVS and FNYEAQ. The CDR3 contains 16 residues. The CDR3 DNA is TGTGCCAGCAGCTTAGCGCCCGGGCGGGAGAACACTGAAGCTTTCTTT. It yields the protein CASSLAPGRENTEAFF.

CDR3 region: CASSTRTGVSYNSPLHF. In DNA form, the CDR3 reads TGTGCCAGCAGCACCCGGACAGGCGTCTCCTATAATTCACCCCTCCACTTT. The chain has TRBV14 and TRBJ1-6, with TRBD1 matching over 7 bases. The V segment lost 5 bases and the J segment 0 bases; nucleotides outside the gene matches: 7. Germline CDR1 and CDR2: SGHDN and FVKESK. The CDR3 loop spans 17 amino acids.

This CDR3 reads CASSVYGQGRYGYTF. CDR3 nucleotide sequence: TGTGCCAGCAGCGTATACGGACAGGGGCGGTATGGCTACACCTTC. This chain joins TRBV9 and TRBJ1-2; 9 bases are a match to TRBD1. This CDR3 has 15 amino acids. Germline assignment: CDR1 SGDLS and CDR2 YYNGEE. The ends lost 1 base at V and 5 bases at J; junction bases unmatched: 6.

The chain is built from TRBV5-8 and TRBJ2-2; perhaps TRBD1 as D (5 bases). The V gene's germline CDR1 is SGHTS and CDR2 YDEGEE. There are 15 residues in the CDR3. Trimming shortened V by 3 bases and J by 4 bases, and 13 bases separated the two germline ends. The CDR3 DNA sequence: TGTGCCAGCAGCTCCAGGGAAATTGGCACCGGGGAGCTGTTTTTT. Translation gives CASSSREIGTGELFF.

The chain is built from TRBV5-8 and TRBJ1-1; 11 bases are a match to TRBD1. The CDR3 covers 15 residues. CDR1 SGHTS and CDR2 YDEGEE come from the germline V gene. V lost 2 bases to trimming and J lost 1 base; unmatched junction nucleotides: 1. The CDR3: CASSFGQGANTEAFF. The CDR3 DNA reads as TGTGCCAGCAGCTTTGGACAGGGGGCGAACACTGAAGCTTTCTTT.

The CDR3 nucleotides read TGTGCCAGCAGTCTAGGGACAGGGTCTAATGAGCAGTTCTTC. It translates to CASSLGTGSNEQFF. The J gene is TRBJ2-1, the V gene TRBV28; 9 nucleotides align to TRBD1. Germline V gene sequence: CDR1 MDHEN, CDR2 SYDVKM. V lost 5 bases, J lost 7 bases, and 6 bases stayed unmatched. There are 14 residues in the CDR3.

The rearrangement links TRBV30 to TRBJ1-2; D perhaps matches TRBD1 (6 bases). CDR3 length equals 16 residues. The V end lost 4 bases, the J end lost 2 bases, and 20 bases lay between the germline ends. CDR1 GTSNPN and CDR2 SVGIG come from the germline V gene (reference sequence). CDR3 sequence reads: CAWNGQGRVPNYGYTF. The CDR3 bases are TGTGCCTGGAATGGGCAGGGGAGAGTACCCAACTATGGCTACACCTTC. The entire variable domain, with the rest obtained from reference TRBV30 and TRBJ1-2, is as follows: SQTIHQWPATLVQPVGSPLSLECTVEGTSNPNLYWYRQAAGRGLQLLFYSVGIGQISSEVPQNLSASRPQDRQFILSSKKLLLSDSGFYLCAWNGQGRVPNYGYTFGSGTRLTVV.

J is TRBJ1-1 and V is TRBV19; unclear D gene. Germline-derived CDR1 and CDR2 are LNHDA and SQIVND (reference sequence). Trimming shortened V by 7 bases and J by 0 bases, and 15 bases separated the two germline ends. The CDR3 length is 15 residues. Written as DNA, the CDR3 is TGTGCCAGTACCCTCCGTGAGGCCTTGAACACTGAAGCTTTCTTT. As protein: CASTLREALNTEAFF.

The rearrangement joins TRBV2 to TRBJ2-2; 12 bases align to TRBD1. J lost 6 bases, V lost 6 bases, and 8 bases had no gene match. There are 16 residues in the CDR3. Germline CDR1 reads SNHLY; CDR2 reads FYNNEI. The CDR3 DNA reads TGTGCCAGCAGGGGGAGGGGACAGGGGGCGTCCGGGGAGCTGTTTTTT. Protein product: CASRGRGQGASGELFF.

CDR3 DNA: TGCGCCAGCAGCGCCACAGGGGACGTTCGGGGAAACACCATATATTTT. Translation gives CASSATGDVRGNTIYF. The chain couples TRBV5-1 to TRBJ1-3, with TRBD1 matching over 7 bases. The CDR3 length is 16 residues. With 4 bases clipped from V and 4 bases from J, the junction kept 11 bases outside the gene matches. The germline V gene has CDR1 SGHRS and CDR2 YFSETQ.

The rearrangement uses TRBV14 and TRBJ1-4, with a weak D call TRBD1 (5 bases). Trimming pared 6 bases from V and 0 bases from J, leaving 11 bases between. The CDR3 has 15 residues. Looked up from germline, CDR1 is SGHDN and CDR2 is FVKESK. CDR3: CASRQTGSTNEKLFF. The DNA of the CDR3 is TGTGCCAGCAGGCAAACAGGATCAACTAATGAAAAACTGTTTTTT. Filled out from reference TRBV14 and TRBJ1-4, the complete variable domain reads EAGVTQFPSHSVIEKGQTVTLRCDPISGHDNLYWYRRVMGKEIKFLLHFVKESKQDESGMPNNRFLAERTGGTYSTLKVQPAELEDSGVYFCASRQTGSTNEKLFFGSGTQLSVL.

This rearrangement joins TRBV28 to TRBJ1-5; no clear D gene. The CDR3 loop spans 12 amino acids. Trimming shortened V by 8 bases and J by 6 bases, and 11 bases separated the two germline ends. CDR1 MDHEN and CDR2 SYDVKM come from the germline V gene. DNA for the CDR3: TGTGCCAGCGGAGAACGGGGTCAGCCCCAGCATTTT. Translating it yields CASGERGQPQHF.

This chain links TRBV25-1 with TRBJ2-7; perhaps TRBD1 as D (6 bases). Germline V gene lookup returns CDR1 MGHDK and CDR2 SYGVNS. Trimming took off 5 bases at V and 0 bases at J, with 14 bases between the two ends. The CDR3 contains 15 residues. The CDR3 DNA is TGTGCCAGCAGTCCTCAGACAGGCTACTCCTACGAGCAGTACTTC. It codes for CASSPQTGYSYEQYF.